The 30 T cell receptor beta chains reported below all come from one sample, sequenced in a study of blood T cell repertoires in COVID-19 (dated by TCRdb to between 2020 and 2021). Receptor libraries were prepared by the immunoSEQ multiplex PCR assay. In TCRdb, the immuneACCESS table is reduced to in-frame sequences with V and J assigned. These tables do not hold every clone; where another copy was compared, an unresolved V gene accounts for under half, and the others remain unexplained. The sample has about 280,000 clones on record, 65% to 90% of them singletons. 4% to 6% of the sample lies in the top ten. The sample was peripheral blood. These receptors were taken from a man aged 45-65 years with active or convalescent COVID-19.

J is TRBJ2-1 and V is TRBV7-3; 7 bases are a match to TRBD1. The CDR3 runs 16 residues. V shed 1 base and J 4 bases; nucleotides not matched to a gene: 7. Germline loops: CDR1 SGHTA, CDR2 FQGTGA. Written as DNA, the CDR3 is TGTGCCAGCAGCTTAATTGAGGGGGCCCGTTACAATGAGCAGTTCTTC. This translates into CASSLIEGARYNEQFF.

The table lists this clone with a count of one. J is TRBJ2-1 and V is TRBV6-2 or TRBV6-3, with TRBD1 identical over 7 bases. The V segment lost 2 bases and the J segment 2 bases; nucleotides outside the gene matches: 0. The CDR3 is made up of 14 amino acids. CDR1 MNHEY and CDR2 SVGEGT come from the germline V gene. The CDR3 DNA follows: TGTGCCAGCAGTTACCAGGGGGCCTACAATGAGCAGTTCTTC. Its translation: CASSYQGAYNEQFF.

This clone turned up a few times. CDR3 coding DNA: TGTGCCAGCAGTTACACCCGCAAAACAGGGTACAATGAGCAGTTCTTC. Translated, it gives CASSYTRKTGYNEQFF. The genes are TRBV6-5 and TRBJ2-1; D perhaps matches TRBD1 (6 bases). Germline CDR1 MNHEY, CDR2 SVGAGI. The V and J ends lost 2 bases and 4 bases respectively, with 15 bases between them. This CDR3 comprises 16 residues.

The chain joins TRBV5-1 to TRBJ1-1, with D possibly being TRBD1 (5 bases). V was trimmed by 0 bases and J by 5 bases, leaving 14 bases between them. The germline V gene has CDR1 SGHRS and CDR2 YFSETQ. The CDR3 is 15 residues long. The CDR3 DNA follows: TGCGCCAGCAGCTTGGGGGAGGGGCGTGTGACTGAAGCTTTCTTT. It is translated as CASSLGEGRVTEAFF.

The V call is TRBV24-1, the J call TRBJ2-3, with 9 bases that match TRBD2. The V segment lost 2 bases and the J segment 1 base; nucleotides outside the gene matches: 15. The length of the CDR3 is 20 residues. Per the germline V gene, CDR1 is KGHDR and CDR2 is SFDVKD. CDR3 coding DNA: TGTGCCACCAGTGATTCAGGGGTAGCGGGAGAGAGTTACGGCACAGATACGCAGTATTTT. Translated: CATSDSGVAGESYGTDTQYF.

J is TRBJ2-5 and V is TRBV19; possibly TRBD2 for D (5 bases). The CDR3 runs 13 residues. V was shortened by 4 bases and J by 4 bases, with 10 bases between the two germline ends. Per germline, CDR1 LNHDA and CDR2 SQIVND (reference sequence). The CDR3 DNA reads as TGTGCCAGTAGTACCACTCGGGGAGAGACCCAGTACTTC. This gives the protein CASSTTRGETQYF.

V is TRBV28 and J is TRBJ1-5; D not resolved. The CDR3 runs to 12 residues. CDR1 MDHEN and CDR2 SYDVKM come from the germline V gene. V shed 6 bases and J shed 1 base, with 4 bases lying between them. As DNA, the CDR3 is TGTGCCAGCAGGTCGAGCAATCAGCCCCAGCATTTT. Translating it yields CASRSSNQPQHF.

This chain uses TRBV2 with TRBJ1-1, with TRBD1 matching over 7 bases. CDR1 and CDR2 (germline): SNHLY, FYNNEI. Trimming took 5 bases from V and 6 from J; bases not matched to a gene: 9. This CDR3 comprises 14 residues. The CDR3 nucleotides read TGTGCCAGCAGTCCCGGGGACAGCCGCGCTGAAGCTTTCTTT. It encodes CASSPGDSRAEAFF.

The genes are TRBV7-8 and TRBJ2-3; D is undetermined. The CDR3 runs to 15 residues. Trimming removed 5 bases from V and 6 bases from J, with 18 bases in between. Germline CDR1 SGHVS, CDR2 FQNEAQ. CDR3: CASSPRILSFDTQYF. The CDR3 DNA follows: TGTGCCAGCAGCCCCAGGATCCTTTCCTTCGATACGCAGTATTTT.

With respect to this clone: The sample has other DNA sequences that encode this CDR3 too. The chain is built from TRBV29-1 and TRBJ1-1; maybe TRBD1 (6 bases). Deletions cut 6 bases from V and 7 bases from J, with 15 bases between. The CDR3 contains 12 residues. Germline CDR1 is SQVTM and CDR2 is ANQGSEA. Here the CDR3 DNA reads TGCAGCGTCGTGGGGCAGGGGTATGAAGCTTTCTTT. Amino acid sequence: CSVVGQGYEAFF.

The chain employs TRBV12-3 or TRBV12-4 and TRBJ1-1, with D perhaps matching TRBD1 (5 bases). V shed 0 bases and J shed 10 bases, with 9 bases lying between them. CDR3 length: 12 amino acids. The CDR3 is CASSLALGGAFF. The CDR3 DNA reads as TGTGCCAGCAGTTTAGCGCTGGGGGGAGCTTTCTTT.

A single count supports this clone. V gene TRBV4-3 combines with J gene TRBJ2-7; tentative D call: TRBD1 (5 bases). Germline values: CDR1 LGHNA, CDR2 YSLEER. V lost 1 base, J lost 3 bases, and 10 bases lay in between. CDR3 length: 14 residues. The CDR3 region is CASSQGQGSYEQYF. The CDR3 DNA sequence: TGCGCCAGCAGCCAAGGGCAGGGAAGCTACGAGCAGTACTTC.

This chain connects TRBV7-2 to TRBJ2-7, with 8 positions matching TRBD2. Germline CDR1 SGHTA, CDR2 FQGNSA. V was pared by 3 bases and J by 4 bases, with 2 bases of the junction left unmatched. The CDR3 has 13 residues. This CDR3 reads CASSFIAGYEQYF. CDR3 DNA sequence: TGTGCCAGCAGCTTTATAGCGGGATACGAGCAGTACTTC.

The gene calls are TRBV28 and TRBJ2-7, with TRBD1 as a possible D gene (6 bases). This CDR3 has 14 residues. Germline V CDR1 and CDR2: MDHEN, SYDVKM. V lost 6 bases and J lost 2, with 14 bases in between. CDR3 nucleotide sequence: TGTGCCAGCAGACCCACAGGGAAGGCCTACGAGCAGTACTTC. Translating it yields CASRPTGKAYEQYF.

V is TRBV19 and J is TRBJ2-1, with 11 positions matching TRBD2. V shed 3 bases, J shed 0 bases, and the junction held 13 bases outside the gene matches. Germline lookup yields CDR1 LNHDA and CDR2 SQIVND (reference sequence). This CDR3 contains 20 residues. The CDR3 sequence is CASSIGLAGQLYSSYNEQFF. CDR3 bases: TGTGCCAGTAGTATTGGACTAGCGGGCCAGTTATATAGCTCCTACAATGAGCAGTTCTTC.

The V gene is TRBV5-1, the J gene TRBJ2-7; weak D call: TRBD2 (6 bases). Trimming cost V 4 bases and J 0 bases, with 11 bases left between them. This CDR3 contains 14 residues. Germline loops: CDR1 SGHRS, CDR2 YFSETQ. DNA for the CDR3: TGCGCCAGCAGCGGCGCCGGGGGCTCCTACGAGCAGTACTTC. It codes for CASSGAGGSYEQYF. Full variable domain (remainder filled in from reference TRBV5-1 and TRBJ2-7): KAGVTQTPRYLIKTRGQQVTLSCSPISGHRSVSWYQQTPGQGLQFLFEYFSETQRNKGNFPGRFSGRQFSNSRSEMNVSTLELGDSALYLCASSGAGGSYEQYFGPGTRLTVT.

This clone was seen a single time. The CDR3 region is CASSGGQGEAFF. CDR3 nucleotide sequence: TGCGCCAGCAGCGGCGGACAGGGCGAAGCTTTCTTT. The chain couples TRBV5-1 to TRBJ1-1; 8 bases agree with TRBD1. CDR1 SGHRS and CDR2 YFSETQ come from the germline V gene. The CDR3 length is 12 residues. Losses at the gene ends were 4 bases for V and 8 bases for J; bases not matched to a gene: 4.

V is TRBV5-1 and J is TRBJ2-7, with 7 bases aligning to TRBD2. The CDR3 covers 15 residues. Germline V gene sequence: CDR1 SGHRS, CDR2 YFSETQ. Trimming at V came to 3 bases and at J to 2 bases, leaving 8 bases not matched to a gene. CDR3 nucleotide sequence: TGCGCCAGCAGCTCGGGGGGAGGGCATGCCTACGAGCAGTACTTC. It encodes CASSSGGGHAYEQYF. The whole variable domain, filled in from reference TRBV5-1 and TRBJ2-7, reads KAGVTQTPRYLIKTRGQQVTLSCSPISGHRSVSWYQQTPGQGLQFLFEYFSETQRNKGNFPGRFSGRQFSNSRSEMNVSTLELGDSALYLCASSSGGGHAYEQYFGPGTRLTVT.

The chain carries TRBV30 and TRBJ2-1; possibly TRBD1 for D (6 bases). This CDR3 is built from 15 residues. The V and J ends lost 2 bases and 8 bases respectively, with 19 bases between them. CDR1 and CDR2 from the germline V gene are GTSNPN and SVGIG (reference sequence). The CDR3 DNA reads as TGTGCCTGGAGTTATCTTTGGCCCAGGGGTGATGAGCAGTTCTTC. It encodes CAWSYLWPRGDEQFF.

The V call is TRBV2, the J call TRBJ2-5, with D tentatively TRBD2 (5 bases). V was pared by 4 bases and J by 4 bases, with 13 bases between. The CDR3 loop spans 14 amino acids. Germline V gives CDR1 SNHLY, CDR2 FYNNEI. CDR3 protein: CASSAGHEGETQYF. In nucleotides, the CDR3 is TGTGCCAGCAGTGCGGGTCACGAGGGAGAGACCCAGTACTTC.

The chain uses TRBV5-5 and TRBJ2-2; 7 nucleotides match TRBD2. Germline trimming cut 2 bases from V and 4 bases from J; bases unmatched to any gene: 8. Looked up from germline, CDR1 is SGHKS and CDR2 is YYEKEE (reference sequence). The CDR3 has 16 amino acids. The CDR3 DNA reads as TGTGCCAGCAGCTTTGTAGCGGGCAGATCCACCGGGGAGCTGTTTTTT. This encodes CASSFVAGRSTGELFF.

The rearrangement joins TRBV6-5 to TRBJ1-1; D is possibly TRBD1 (5 bases). CDR1 and CDR2 (germline): MNHEY, SVGAGI. V was trimmed by 2 bases and J by 4 bases, leaving 8 bases between them. The CDR3 covers 13 residues. Written as DNA, the CDR3 is TGTGCCAGCAGTTACGGGGGGGGCACTGAAGCTTTCTTT. As protein: CASSYGGGTEAFF.

This clone was seen only once. The V call is TRBV6-1, the J call TRBJ2-1; a possible D gene is TRBD2 (5 bases). This CDR3 spans 15 amino acids. Per germline, CDR1 MNHNS and CDR2 SASEGT. V was clipped by 1 base and J by 2 bases, with 9 bases between them. CDR3 in amino acids: CASSEGRRAYNEQFF. DNA of the CDR3: TGTGCCAGCAGTGAAGGGCGGCGGGCCTACAATGAGCAGTTCTTC.

The CDR3 region has the DNA TGTGCCAGCTCACCACCGGGCCTTTTAAACGAGCAGTTCTTC. Amino acids: CASSPPGLLNEQFF. V is TRBV18 and J is TRBJ2-1; no firm D call. This CDR3 is built from 14 residues. The V end was cut by 0 bases, the J end by 10 bases, with 13 bases between. Germline CDR1 and CDR2: KGHSH and LQKENI.

The chain couples TRBV12-3 or TRBV12-4 to TRBJ1-1, with TRBD1 as a possible D gene (5 bases). The V gene lost 4 bases and the J gene lost 4 bases, with 10 bases spanning the gap. This CDR3 is built from 13 residues. This CDR3 reads CASSWRGSTEAFF. The CDR3 coding sequence is TGTGCCAGCAGTTGGAGGGGTAGCACTGAAGCTTTCTTT.

The chain joins TRBV7-2 to TRBJ2-7; 7 bases match TRBD2. Unmatched junction bases numbered 8, after V lost 0 bases and J lost 6 bases. CDR1 and CDR2 (germline): SGHTA, FQGNSA. The CDR3 runs to 15 residues. CDR3 sequence (DNA): TGTGCCAGCAGCTTAGCGCTTAGGGCTAGCGGCGAGCAGTACTTC. Translating it yields CASSLALRASGEQYF.

The chain recombines TRBV7-2 with TRBJ1-1; D unclear. Germline V lookup: CDR1 SGHTA, CDR2 FQGNSA. Trimming stripped 1 base from V and 0 bases from J, with 6 bases between. CDR3 length: 14 amino acids. For the CDR3, the DNA is TGTGCCAGCAGCTTAGTGGCGGTGAACACTGAAGCTTTCTTT. It codes for CASSLVAVNTEAFF.

The chain joins TRBV28 to TRBJ1-4; D is undetermined. The CDR3 sequence is 13 residues long. V was shortened by 6 bases and J by 5 bases, with 10 bases between the two germline ends. The germline gives CDR1 MDHEN, CDR2 SYDVKM. The CDR3 nucleotides are TGTGCCAGCAGAGCGGACGGAAATGAAAAACTGTTTTTT. Translation: CASRADGNEKLFF.

The gene calls are TRBV28 and TRBJ2-1; 7 bases align to TRBD2. J lost 6 bases, V lost 6 bases, and 8 bases had no gene match. From germline, CDR1 is MDHEN and CDR2 SYDVKM. The CDR3 is 14 amino acids. The CDR3 spells CASSRLGEGNEQFF. DNA for the CDR3: TGTGCCAGCAGCCGACTCGGGGAGGGCAATGAGCAGTTCTTC. The full variable domain, its missing parts supplied by reference TRBV28 and TRBJ2-1, is DVKVTQSSRYLVKRTGEKVFLECVQDMDHENMFWYRQDPGLGLRLIYFSYDVKMKEKGDIPEGYSVSREKKERFSLILESASTNQTSMYLCASSRLGEGNEQFFGPGTRLTVL.

This clone was recorded once. The V call is TRBV9, the J call TRBJ1-3; 8 positions match TRBD1. The germline V gene encodes CDR1 SGDLS and CDR2 YYNGEE. J was trimmed by 0 bases and V by 4 bases; bases with no gene match: 9. This CDR3 spans 17 amino acids. In DNA form, the CDR3 reads TGTGCCAGCAGCTTGTCGGGACAGGCCCTCTCTGGAAACACCATATATTTT. This sequence encodes CASSLSGQALSGNTIYF. Full variable domain (outside the CDR3, taken from reference TRBV9 and TRBJ1-3): DSGVTQTPKHLITATGQRVTLRCSPRSGDLSVYWYQQSLDQGLQFLIQYYNGEERAKGNILERFSAQQFPDLHSELNLSSLELGDSALYFCASSLSGQALSGNTIYFGEGSWLTVV.